Presented here are 2 T cell receptor beta chains from one specimen sequenced in a study of blood T cell repertoires in COVID-19. Assay used: immunoSEQ multiplex PCR; TCRdb lists only in-frame clones, some missing. The sample shows over 100,000 clones, approximately 80% of them seen only once. Sequences were obtained from peripheral blood. The receptors derive from a woman aged 55-69 years with active or convalescent COVID-19.

This chain connects TRBV19 to TRBJ2-1, with TRBD2 matching over 13 bases. Germline V gene sequence: CDR1 LNHDA, CDR2 SQIVND (reference sequence). After removal of 5 bases from V and 4 bases from J, the junction contained 5 bases not matched to a gene. CDR3 size: 16 residues. The CDR3 DNA reads TGTGCCAGTAGTTCGGGGGGACTAGCGGGATACAATGAGCAGTTCTTC. It specifies CASSSGGLAGYNEQFF.

The chain carries TRBV7-9 and TRBJ1-4; a weak D match, TRBD1 (5 bases). Germline V gene data show CDR1 as SEHNR and CDR2 as FQNEAQ (reference sequence). The length of the CDR3 is 14 residues. V was trimmed by 4 bases and J by 8 bases, leaving 14 bases between them. The CDR3 is CASSSEGILEKLFF. The CDR3 DNA reads as TGTGCCAGCAGCTCGGAGGGGATTCTGGAAAAACTGTTTTTT.